This T cell receptor beta chain appears in the sequencing data of a study of vaccination effects on CD4 cells after COVID-19. Study findings and constraints: Only a single clone (1 of 255 vaccine-induced clones in healthy vaccinees) cross-reacted with common cold coronaviruses. There was marked clonal contraction among infection- and vaccine-induced clones late after vaccination.

Before any sequencing was done, the ViraFEST assay used viral peptide pools to expand antigen-specific CD4+ T cells. CD4+ T cell isolation took place after about nine days of culture. A remark on this clone: The antigen is unknown.

Sequencing used immunoSEQ multiplex PCR; TCRdb keeps in-frame clones, though not all of them. Of approximately 87,000 clones in the sample, around 70% were seen once. The CDR3 is 14 residues long. J lost 6 bases, V lost 3 bases, and 6 bases had no gene match. Germline CDR1 reads LGHDT; CDR2 reads YNNKEL (reference sequence). The chain couples TRBV3-1 (or the pseudogene TRBV3-2) to TRBJ2-7; TRBD1 aligns across 9 bases. The sequencing used CD4+ T cells from PBMCs cultured with HCoV-229E spike peptides, collected before COVID-19 vaccination. The sequence was obtained from a human donor who received a COVID-19 vaccine. The chain's CDR3 is CASSQSDRGGEQYV. The CDR3 nucleotides are TGTGCCAGCAGCCAGTCGGACAGGGGCGGCGAGCAGTACGTC.